Listed here are 24 T cell receptor beta chains from one sample, sequenced in a study of blood T cells in healthy people across ages. A second PCR, run for about 6 to 11 cycles, used a sample-barcoded 5' primer plus a J-beta primer mix. TCRdb recomputed calls from the 5' RACE reads with MiXCR, one row per CDR3 protein. The sample contains roughly 1.5 million distinct CDR3 sequences, approximately 43% of which appear only once. The sequencing sample was made of blood. These receptors were taken from a woman younger than 35 in good health.

This clonotype was observed many times. This chain links TRBV10-3 with TRBJ1-2; D gene uncertain. Germline loops: CDR1 ENHRY, CDR2 SYGVKD. Trimming removed 7 bases from V and 5 bases from J, with 14 bases in between. The length of the CDR3 is 13 residues. This CDR3 is CAITAGWTYGYTF. Here the CDR3 DNA reads TGTGCCATCACAGCCGGTTGGACTTATGGCTACACCTTC.

The rearrangement uses TRBV7-3 and TRBJ2-3; 7 nucleotides line up with TRBD2. Looked up from germline, CDR1 is SGHTA and CDR2 is FQGTGA. V lost 2 bases to trimming and J lost 5 bases; unmatched junction nucleotides: 13. The CDR3 loop spans 17 amino acids. The CDR3 region has the DNA TGTGCCAGCAGCTTACGACCCCCCGGGACTACTAAAGATACGCAGTATTTT. Encoded protein: CASSLRPPGTTKDTQYF.

This clonotype occurred many times. J is TRBJ1-4 and V is TRBV7-9; D is undetermined. This CDR3 is built from 11 residues. Trimming pared 4 bases from V and 7 bases from J, leaving 4 bases between. The germline V gene encodes CDR1 SEHNR and CDR2 FQNEAQ (reference sequence). The CDR3 coding sequence is TGTGCCAGCAGCTCTATTGAAAAACTGTTTTTT. Protein product: CASSSIEKLFF.

About this clonotype itself: The junction departs from germline at one end; a sequencing error may be responsible. CDR3 in DNA: TGTGCCGGCAGTGACGGCCTAGCGGGAGATAAGGAGCAGTTCTTC. It codes for CAGSDGLAGDKEQFF. The V call is TRBV6-4, the J call TRBJ2-1, with 10 bases matching TRBD2. Germline V gives CDR1 MRHNA, CDR2 SNTAGT. This CDR3 has 15 residues.

On this clonotype: Since no conserved phenylalanine or tryptophan closes the CDR3, a read error is the likely cause. CDR3 protein: CASRAVRGSEQYL. Here the CDR3 DNA reads TGTGCCAGCAGGGCTGTTAGGGGCAGTGAGCAGTACTTA. This rearrangement joins TRBV9 to TRBJ2-5; perhaps TRBD1 as D (5 bases). V lost 5 bases and J lost 11, with 19 bases in between. In germline, CDR1 is SGDLS, CDR2 YYNGEE. This CDR3 has 13 amino acids.

The chain carries TRBV3-1 and TRBJ2-4, with TRBD2 identical over 13 bases. This CDR3 is built from 20 residues. The V and J ends lost 4 bases and 0 bases, in that order; junction bases with no gene match: 12. From germline, CDR1 is LGHDT and CDR2 YNNKEL (reference sequence). The CDR3 DNA reads as TGTGCCAGCAGCCCAAATTTCGGGACTAGCGGGAATCTAGCCAAAAACATTCAGTACTTC. As protein: CASSPNFGTSGNLAKNIQYF. The full variable domain, its missing parts supplied by reference TRBV3-1 and TRBJ2-4, is DTAVSQTPKYLVTQMGNDKSIKCEQNLGHDTMYWYKQDSKKFLKIMFSYNNKELIINETVPNRFSPKSPDKAHLNLHINSLELGDSAVYFCASSPNFGTSGNLAKNIQYFGAGTRLSVL.

This clonotype was detected a few times. This chain connects TRBV12-3 or TRBV12-4 to TRBJ2-1; possibly TRBD2 for D (6 bases). V was pared by 6 bases and J by 6 bases, with 9 bases between. The length of the CDR3 is 12 residues. This CDR3 is CASRPSANEQFF. For the CDR3, the DNA is TGTGCCAGCAGGCCTAGCGCCAATGAGCAGTTCTTC.

The gene calls are TRBV20-1 and TRBJ2-2; D unresolved. Germline V lookup: CDR1 DFQATT, CDR2 SNEGSKA (reference sequence). V lost 3 bases, J lost 3 bases, and 8 bases lay in between. There are 13 residues in the CDR3. The CDR3 region has the DNA TGCAGTGCTAGCAGGCAGGACACCGGGGAGCTGTTTTTT. This gives the protein CSASRQDTGELFF.

The rearrangement joins TRBV4-1 to TRBJ1-2, with D hard to call. The V end lost 0 bases, the J end lost 4 bases, and 12 bases lay between the germline ends. Germline values: CDR1 MGHRA, CDR2 YSYEKL. The CDR3 has 15 amino acids. The CDR3, as DNA: TGCGCCAGCAGCCAAGAGGGCACGAACGGCTATGGCTACACCTTC. The encoded protein is CASSQEGTNGYGYTF.

This clonotype came up a few times. The chain combines TRBV6-2 or TRBV6-3 with TRBJ1-1, with D possibly being TRBD1 (5 bases). Germline V lookup: CDR1 MNHEY, CDR2 SVGEGT. V gave up 3 bases and J gave up 4 bases, with 12 bases separating them. The CDR3 is 14 amino acids. Here the CDR3 DNA reads TGTGCCAGCAGTTATGGGGGAAGGGGCACTGAAGCTTTCTTT. Its translation: CASSYGGRGTEAFF.

V and J are TRBV12-3 or TRBV12-4 and TRBJ1-5; D ambiguous. V was trimmed by 6 bases and J by 0 bases, leaving 9 bases between them. The CDR3 has 14 residues. In DNA, the CDR3 is TGTGCCAGCAGCACAGATCATAGCAATCAGCCCCAGCATTTT. This encodes CASSTDHSNQPQHF.

Ten or more counts support this clonotype. The chain joins TRBV10-3 to TRBJ1-1; 9 nucleotides align to TRBD1. Germline loops: CDR1 ENHRY, CDR2 SYGVKD. CDR3 length: 18 residues. Germline trimming cut 3 bases from V and 3 bases from J; bases unmatched to any gene: 14. CDR3 sequence (DNA): TGTGCCATCAGTGACCCGGTGACAGGGGGATCGGGTGACACTGAAGCTTTCTTT. This codes for CAISDPVTGGSGDTEAFF.

The table lists this clonotype with a few counts. This chain links TRBV5-1 with TRBJ2-5; 9 nucleotides agree with TRBD2. This CDR3 has 16 amino acids. Germline CDR1 is SGHRS and CDR2 is YFSETQ. With 3 bases clipped from V and 3 bases from J, the junction kept 9 bases outside the gene matches. The CDR3 sequence: CASSSGLVAGEETQYF. DNA for the CDR3: TGCGCCAGCAGCTCGGGCTTAGTAGCGGGAGAAGAGACCCAGTACTTC.

This clonotype was observed a few times. The genes are TRBV7-9 and TRBJ2-7; D gene uncertain. The ends were cut back, 2 bases at V and 3 bases at J, with 11 bases in the middle. Germline CDR1 and CDR2: SEHNR and FQNEAQ (reference sequence). CDR3 length: 14 residues. CDR3 region: CASSLFATNYEQYF. The CDR3 DNA sequence: TGTGCCAGCAGCTTATTCGCCACTAACTACGAGCAGTACTTC.

This sequence joins TRBV25-1 and TRBJ1-2, with 8 bases that match TRBD1. The germline V gene has CDR1 MGHDK and CDR2 SYGVNS. The ends lost 5 bases at V and 6 bases at J; junction bases unmatched: 11. There are 15 residues in the CDR3. The CDR3 here is CASSPTGGAFHGYTF. CDR3 nucleotides: TGTGCCAGCAGTCCAACAGGGGGTGCTTTTCATGGCTACACCTTC.

This chain joins TRBV12-3 or TRBV12-4 and TRBJ2-1; weak D call: TRBD2 (6 bases). The length of the CDR3 is 15 residues. Trimming pared 7 bases from V and 0 bases from J, leaving 13 bases between. The CDR3: CASMPGDVSYNEQFF. CDR3 DNA: TGTGCCAGCATGCCGGGAGACGTCTCCTACAATGAGCAGTTCTTC.

This clonotype showed up just a few times. The chain couples TRBV4-2 to TRBJ2-3, with D possibly being TRBD2 (5 bases). V was clipped by 1 base and J by 5 bases, with 10 bases between them. The germline V gene encodes CDR1 LGHNA and CDR2 YNFKEQ. CDR3 size: 14 residues. CDR3 in amino acids: CASSQASREDTQYF. CDR3 DNA: TGTGCCAGCAGCCAAGCTTCACGGGAAGATACGCAGTATTTT.

The chain uses TRBV19 and TRBJ1-1; 10 bases align to TRBD1. The CDR3 is 18 residues long. CDR1 is LNHDA and CDR2 is SQIVND in the germline V gene (reference sequence). V gave up 3 bases and J gave up 0 bases; unmatched junction bases: 10. In nucleotides, the CDR3 is TGTGCCAGTAGTATGGGCCTAGACAGGGGGCCCATGAACACTGAAGCTTTCTTT. Amino acids: CASSMGLDRGPMNTEAFF.

This clonotype was counted between two and nine times. V gene TRBV10-3 combines with J gene TRBJ2-3; 7 nucleotides line up with TRBD1. The CDR3 extends over 14 amino acids. V shed 8 bases, J shed 0 bases, and the junction held 5 bases outside the gene matches. Looked up from germline, CDR1 is ENHRY and CDR2 is SYGVKD. The CDR3 loop reads CAIGTEGSTDTQYF. In nucleotides, the CDR3 is TGTGCCATCGGGACAGAGGGGAGCACAGATACGCAGTATTTT.

Ten or more counts support this clonotype. The V gene is TRBV9, the J gene TRBJ1-2; D unresolved. Germline V lookup: CDR1 SGDLS, CDR2 YYNGEE. The length of the CDR3 is 13 residues. Deletions cut 0 bases from V and 2 bases from J, with 5 bases between. DNA of the CDR3: TGTGCCAGCAGCGTAGAGGACAACTATGGCTACACCTTC. The encoded protein is CASSVEDNYGYTF.

The V gene is TRBV20-1, the J gene TRBJ1-1; tentatively, D is TRBD1 (5 bases). Trimming removed 6 bases from V and 8 bases from J, with 13 bases in between. In germline, CDR1 is DFQATT, CDR2 SNEGSKA (reference sequence). This CDR3 is 11 amino acids long. This CDR3 reads CSAGGAVEAFF. The CDR3 DNA follows: TGCAGTGCCGGCGGGGCTGTGGAAGCTTTCTTT.

CDR3 amino acids: CASSLEGESNQPQHF. CDR3 DNA sequence: TGCGCCAGCAGCTTGGAGGGGGAGAGCAATCAGCCCCAGCATTTT. The V and J genes are TRBV5-1 and TRBJ1-5; maybe TRBD1 (6 bases). Trimming removed 0 bases at V and 1 base at J, with 8 bases between. This CDR3 comprises 15 residues. Germline-derived CDR1 and CDR2 are SGHRS and YFSETQ.

This chain links TRBV7-2 with TRBJ2-7; D is uncertain. The J call may be faulty, since TRBJ2-5 better matches the DNA end. This CDR3 is built from 14 residues. Germline CDR1 reads SGHTA; CDR2 reads FQGNSA. The CDR3, as DNA: TGTGCCAGCAGCGCCATGGACGCACCAGGGACCCAGTACTTC. Protein product: CASSAMDAPGTQYF.

The chain is built from TRBV11-3 and TRBJ2-3; perhaps TRBD1 as D (5 bases). Trimming left V 1 base short and J 0 bases short, with 11 bases between. This CDR3 has 16 residues. CDR1 and CDR2 (germline): SGHNT, YENEEA. In DNA form, the CDR3 reads TGTGCCAGCAGCTTAGCAAGGGGCACTAGCACAGATACGCAGTATTTT. This encodes CASSLARGTSTDTQYF.